This TCR beta chain was observed in a study of blood T cells in healthy people across ages. Whole-study findings and limits: PBMCs left unsorted prevented a conclusive naive versus antigen-experienced comparison. Diversity estimates from one million T cells were considered underestimates. Whereas aged donors had fewer naive CD4+ cells, long-lived donors had more of them and higher diversity.

There are 14 residues in the CDR3. A sample-barcoded 5' primer and a J-beta primer mix were used in a second PCR of about 7 to 12 cycles. Paired-end reads containing CDR3 totaled no fewer than 2.5 million for each sample. Each CDR3 protein gets one entry after TCRdb re-called the 5' RACE reads with MiXCR. The table has 800,000 to 1,000,000 distinct CDR3 sequences, under 50% seen once. A remark on this clonotype: Its antigen is unknown. At one boundary the junction diverges from the germline segment, which might be a read error.

This receptor was taken from a man aged 30-40 years in good health. J is TRBJ1-2 and V is TRBV12-3 or TRBV12-4; D is perhaps TRBD1 (5 bases). Sequencing was carried out using blood. The CDR3 spells CASGLGDLGYGYTF. The DNA for the CDR3 is TGTGCCAGCGGTTTGGGGGATCTGGGCTATGGCTACACCTTC.